The 25 T cell receptor beta chains given below trace back to one sample, sequenced in a study of cytomegalovirus exposure and HLA in healthy donors. Use of 60 Vbeta and 13 Jbeta primers characterized the PCR. Generated by immunoSEQ multiplex PCR, the TCRdb table keeps only in-frame clones and is missing some. Of about 110,000 clones detected, about 70% appear once; the ten largest clones hold about 0.8%. Sequenced input: PBMCs. These receptors originate from a boy under 18 in good health and CMV-seronegative.

The chain uses TRBV2 and TRBJ1-2, with D possibly TRBD1 on 6 matching bases. The germline V and J ends were trimmed by 8 bases and 3 bases, with 10 bases remaining between them. This CDR3 region has 12 residues. Germline loops: CDR1 SNHLY, CDR2 FYNNEI. As DNA, the CDR3 is TGTGCCAGCCAGGGGAGATACTATGGCTACACCTTC. This sequence encodes CASQGRYYGYTF.

The chain is built from TRBV7-9 and TRBJ1-1, with D possibly matching TRBD1 (6 bases). Trimming took 7 bases from V and 4 from J, leaving 16 bases between them. CDR3 length equals 14 residues. Per germline, CDR1 SEHNR and CDR2 FQNEAQ (reference sequence). The CDR3 bases are TGTGCCAGCACCTACGGGGGGCAGGGCACTGAAGCTTTCTTT. This gives the protein CASTYGGQGTEAFF.

This clone was seen once. This chain links TRBV14 with TRBJ2-7; D gene ambiguous. V lost 4 bases, J lost 2 bases, and 9 bases lay in between. The CDR3 contains 13 residues. Per germline, CDR1 SGHDN and CDR2 FVKESK. The CDR3 reads CASSPLGAYEQYF. The CDR3 nucleotides are TGTGCCAGCAGCCCCCTTGGAGCCTACGAGCAGTACTTC.

V is TRBV13 and J is TRBJ1-2, with a tentative D call TRBD1 (6 bases). Deletions cut 5 bases from V and 2 bases from J, with 24 bases between. The germline gives CDR1 PRHDT, CDR2 FYEKMQ (reference sequence). There are 18 residues in the CDR3. CDR3 coding DNA: TGTGCCAGCAGCCCCCCCCTCGGACAGTTTCGGCCCAACTATGGCTACACCTTC. It yields the protein CASSPPLGQFRPNYGYTF. Using reference TRBV13 and TRBJ1-2 for the parts outside the CDR3, the full variable domain is AAGVIQSPRHLIKEKRETATLKCYPIPRHDTVYWYQQGPGQDPQFLISFYEKMQSDKGSIPDRFSAQQFSDYHSELNMSSLELGDSALYFCASSPPLGQFRPNYGYTFGSGTRLTVV.

V gene TRBV6-1 combines with J gene TRBJ2-3, with TRBD2 identical over 8 bases. CDR1 and CDR2 from the germline V gene are MNHNS and SASEGT. This CDR3 contains 17 residues. V shed 4 bases and J 2 bases; nucleotides not matched to a gene: 11. Here the CDR3 DNA reads TGTGCCAGCAGTGTTTCCCGCAGCGGGGGACTCACAGATACGCAGTATTTT. Residues: CASSVSRSGGLTDTQYF.

For the CDR3, the DNA is TGTGCCAGCAGCTTAGGTCCCCGGGGAACTGAAGCTTTCTTT. Its translation is CASSLGPRGTEAFF. The chain is built from TRBV7-2 and TRBJ1-1; no firm D call. This CDR3 is 14 amino acids long. The V end was cut by 1 base, the J end by 5 bases, with 11 bases between. From germline, CDR1 is SGHTA and CDR2 FQGNSA.

The CDR3 coding sequence is TGTGCCAGCAGTGAAGGTGTTAGCAGCACAGATACGCAGTATTTT. Translating gives CASSEGVSSTDTQYF. The chain uses TRBV6-1 and TRBJ2-3; D call uncertain. With 1 base removed from V and 0 bases from J, the gap between germline ends came to 8 bases. Per the germline V gene, CDR1 is MNHNS and CDR2 is SASEGT. The CDR3 length is 15 residues.

V and J are TRBV2 and TRBJ1-3, with a tentative D call TRBD1 (6 bases). CDR1 and CDR2 from the germline V gene are SNHLY and FYNNEI. This CDR3 has 14 residues. Trimming took off 7 bases at V and 3 bases at J, with 13 bases between the two ends. This chain's CDR3 is CASTWTAGGNTIYF. The CDR3 DNA is TGTGCCAGCACCTGGACAGCCGGTGGAAACACCATATATTTT.

The chain uses TRBV2 and TRBJ1-1; TRBD1 is a possible D gene (5 bases). The ends were cut back, 1 base at V and 4 bases at J, with 13 bases in the middle. CDR3 length equals 15 residues. The germline V gene encodes CDR1 SNHLY and CDR2 FYNNEI. CDR3 protein: CASSEVGRGGTEAFF. Written as DNA, the CDR3 is TGTGCCAGCAGTGAAGTGGGTCGGGGGGGCACTGAAGCTTTCTTT.

CDR3 in amino acids: CASSQGTGWSGYTF. The CDR3 nucleotides read TGTGCCAGCAGCCAAGGGACAGGGTGGAGTGGCTACACCTTC. The V gene is TRBV14, the J gene TRBJ1-2; 8 bases agree with TRBD1. CDR1 SGHDN and CDR2 FVKESK come from the germline V gene. The CDR3 contains 14 residues. The ends lost 1 base at V and 7 bases at J; junction bases unmatched: 5.

The rearrangement joins TRBV27 to TRBJ1-3; no reliable D call. Germline V gene lookup returns CDR1 MNHEY and CDR2 SMNVEV (reference sequence). The V end lost 0 bases, the J end lost 4 bases, and 7 bases lay between the germline ends. The CDR3 loop spans 14 amino acids. The CDR3 loop reads CASSLSTAGNTIYF. The CDR3 nucleotides are TGTGCCAGCAGTTTATCAACAGCCGGAAACACCATATATTTT.

This clone was found a few times. This chain links TRBV6-5 with TRBJ2-1; a possible D gene is TRBD1 (5 bases). The CDR3 runs to 15 residues. The V end lost 8 bases, the J end lost 4 bases, and 18 bases lay between the germline ends. Per the germline V gene, CDR1 is MNHEY and CDR2 is SVGAGI. This CDR3 is CASHQTGTKYNEQFF. Here the CDR3 DNA reads TGTGCCAGCCACCAAACAGGAACAAAATACAATGAGCAGTTCTTC.

CDR3 nucleotides: TGTGCCAGCAGTGAAGAAGGGACTGCTGGCTACACCTTC. It yields the protein CASSEEGTAGYTF. The chain links TRBV2 to TRBJ1-2, with a possible D match to TRBD1 (5 bases). Germline V gene sequence: CDR1 SNHLY, CDR2 FYNNEI. CDR3 length: 13 residues. Trimming cost V 1 base and J 7 bases, with 10 bases left between them.

The V call is TRBV15, the J call TRBJ1-1; D call uncertain. V shed 2 bases and J shed 1 base, with 5 bases lying between them. Germline V gene lookup returns CDR1 LNHNV and CDR2 YYDKDF (reference sequence). The CDR3 sequence is 13 residues long. CDR3 protein: CATSRQQNTEAFF. CDR3 sequence (DNA): TGTGCCACCAGCAGACAACAGAACACTGAAGCTTTCTTT.

The chain carries TRBV28 and TRBJ1-1; tentatively, D is TRBD1 (6 bases). V was pared by 7 bases and J by 10 bases, with 19 bases between. Germline V gives CDR1 MDHEN, CDR2 SYDVKM. The CDR3 sequence is 13 residues long. As DNA, the CDR3 is TGTGCCAGCACCGTGGGGGGGCGGGGAGGAGCTTTCTTT. Protein: CASTVGGRGGAFF.

The chain's CDR3 is CASSDSKSSYEQYF. For the CDR3, the DNA is TGTGCCAGCAGCGACAGTAAGAGCTCCTACGAGCAGTACTTC. The chain couples TRBV7-3 to TRBJ2-7, with D tentatively TRBD1 (5 bases). The CDR3 has 14 amino acids. The germline V gene has CDR1 SGHTA and CDR2 FQGTGA. V was clipped by 5 bases and J by 0 bases, with 11 bases between them.

The V and J genes are TRBV9 and TRBJ1-1; 7 positions match TRBD1. The CDR3 loop spans 13 amino acids. CDR1 and CDR2 (germline): SGDLS, YYNGEE. The V gene end was trimmed by 0 bases and the J gene end by 6 bases; junction bases not matched to a gene: 2. CDR3 protein: CASSVDGTAEAFF. Written as DNA, the CDR3 is TGTGCCAGCAGCGTAGATGGGACAGCTGAAGCTTTCTTT.

There are a few counts of this clone. Without the conserved terminal phenylalanine or tryptophan, this CDR3 likely stems from a read error. The DNA is left out, because the CDR3 cannot be placed on it with certainty; the CDR3 is given as TCRdb lists it. The chain couples TRBV2 to TRBJ1-6; the DNA was not compared with TRBD1, the D call given in the table. The CDR3 has 15 amino acids, counting both end residues. CDR1 SNHLY and CDR2 FYNNEI come from the germline V gene. The chain's CDR3 is CASIRSRTENSPLQV.

The rearrangement joins TRBV10-3 to TRBJ1-5, with 9 bases lining up with TRBD1. The V and J ends lost 4 bases and 3 bases, in that order; junction bases with no gene match: 7. The CDR3 is 16 amino acids. Germline CDR1 and CDR2: ENHRY and SYGVKD. CDR3 loop: CAISGSQQGANQPQHF. The CDR3 nucleotides are TGTGCCATCAGTGGGTCCCAACAGGGGGCCAATCAGCCCCAGCATTTT.

The rearrangement links TRBV19 to TRBJ1-4, with a tentative D call TRBD1 (6 bases). Germline CDR1 LNHDA, CDR2 SQIVND (reference sequence). This CDR3 is built from 14 residues. V was shortened by 7 bases and J by 8 bases, with 17 bases between the two germline ends. DNA for the CDR3: TGTGCCAGTATTTCACAGGGAGGGCGAGAAAAACTGTTTTTT. This sequence encodes CASISQGGREKLFF. Filled out from reference TRBV19 and TRBJ1-4, the complete variable domain reads DGGITQSPKYLFRKEGQNVTLSCEQNLNHDAMYWYRQDPGQGLRLIYYSQIVNDFQKGDIAEGYSVSREKKESFPLTVTSAQKNPTAFYLCASISQGGREKLFFGSGTQLSVL.

This chain connects TRBV25-1 to TRBJ1-1, with TRBD1 matching 10 bases. CDR3 length: 18 residues. The germline V gene has CDR1 MGHDK and CDR2 SYGVNS. J was trimmed by 5 bases and V by 1 base; bases with no gene match: 13. The CDR3 loop reads CASSEFGLTGGSGTEAFF. In DNA, the CDR3 is TGTGCCAGCAGTGAATTTGGGTTGACAGGGGGCTCTGGAACTGAAGCTTTCTTT.

The chain recombines TRBV7-6 with TRBJ2-1; 8 bases line up with TRBD1. Germline CDR1 SGHVS, CDR2 FNYEAQ. Trimming took 1 base from V and 9 from J; bases not matched to a gene: 5. This CDR3 has 14 residues. The CDR3 loop reads CASSLGDRIVEQFF. In DNA form, the CDR3 reads TGTGCCAGCAGCTTAGGGGACAGGATTGTTGAGCAGTTCTTC.

The rearrangement links TRBV15 to TRBJ1-4; TRBD1 matches at 8 bases. Germline V gives CDR1 LNHNV, CDR2 YYDKDF (reference sequence). The junction had 0 bases not matched to a gene; V was cut back by 1 base and J by 8 bases. This CDR3 comprises 13 residues. The chain's CDR3 is CATSRGTGEKLFF. The DNA of the CDR3 is TGTGCCACCAGCAGAGGGACAGGGGAAAAACTGTTTTTT.

This clone was seen a few times. The chain employs TRBV5-6 and TRBJ1-6; tentative D call: TRBD1 (6 bases). The V gene's germline CDR1 is SGHDT and CDR2 YYEEEE. V was cut by 4 bases and J by 10 bases, with 15 bases left in between. There are 14 residues in the CDR3. The CDR3 protein is CASSDTGFRSPLHF. As DNA, the CDR3 is TGTGCCAGCAGCGACACAGGGTTTCGGTCACCCCTCCACTTT.

This clone was picked up a small number of times. The rearrangement links TRBV4-3 to TRBJ1-4, with 9 bases identical to TRBD1. From germline, CDR1 is LGHNA and CDR2 YSLEER. V lost 0 bases, J lost 6 bases, and 11 bases stayed unmatched. The CDR3 covers 18 residues. The CDR3 DNA is TGCGCCAGCAGCCAAGAACTAGGACTCCGGGACAGGGATGAAAAACTGTTTTTT. Translating gives CASSQELGLRDRDEKLFF.